This T cell receptor beta chain stems from a study of T cells in Graves' hyperthyroidism and ophthalmopathy. This clonotype occurred a few times. A clone one base away is much larger, so this may be a read error. TCR beta CDR3 regions were amplified from RNA transcripts. A set of HTBI primers served as the primers for a first-round RT-PCR of the TCR CDR3. TCRdb reanalysed the multiplex PCR reads using MiXCR and keeps one entry per CDR3 protein. This sample has roughly 530,000 distinct CDR3 sequences, with 17% found just once. The germline V and J ends were trimmed by 8 bases and 2 bases, with 12 bases remaining between them. The CDR3 has 13 amino acids.

The sequencing input was blood. This receptor was obtained from a woman between 18 and 29 years old with Graves' ophthalmopathy. J is TRBJ1-1 and V is TRBV12-3 or TRBV12-4; D is unclear. In nucleotides, the CDR3 is TGTGCCAGCGGTTCAAAGCAAAACACTGAAGCTTTCTTT. Its translation is CASGSKQNTEAFF.